The next 7 T cell receptor beta chains were all read from a single sample in a study of siplizumab effects on memory and regulatory T cells. Measured with immunoSEQ multiplex PCR; TCRdb has only the in-frame clones, and not every one. The sample lists some 65,000 clones, 88% occurring once. Sequencing was carried out using Tregs sorted from blood. The receptors stem from a human donor in good health.

This clone was recorded only once. The CDR3 coding sequence is TGCGCCAGCAGCACCGGACAGGGGGGGAACACTGAAGCTTTCTTT. It codes for CASSTGQGGNTEAFF. The chain recombines TRBV5-1 with TRBJ1-1; TRBD1 aligns across 10 bases. Germline-derived CDR1 and CDR2 are SGHRS and YFSETQ. The ends lost 4 bases at V and 1 base at J; junction bases unmatched: 4. The CDR3 covers 15 residues.

This chain links TRBV7-3 with TRBJ2-1; D not certain. The germline CDR1 and CDR2 sequences are SGHTA and FQGTGA. This CDR3 spans 13 amino acids. The V gene lost 5 bases and the J gene lost 0 bases, with 5 bases spanning the gap. CDR3: CASSEYSYNEQFF. The DNA of the CDR3 is TGTGCCAGCAGCGAGTACTCCTACAATGAGCAGTTCTTC. The entire variable domain, with the rest obtained from reference TRBV7-3 and TRBJ2-1, is as follows: GAGVSQTPSNKVTEKGKYVELRCDPISGHTALYWYRQSLGQGPEFLIYFQGTGAADDSGLPNDRFFAVRPEGSVSTLKIQRTERGDSAVYLCASSEYSYNEQFFGPGTRLTVL.

J is TRBJ1-1 and V is TRBV5-1; no definite D call. The CDR3 is made up of 15 amino acids. The germline CDR1 and CDR2 sequences are SGHRS and YFSETQ. V dropped 0 bases and J dropped 5 bases, with 14 bases sitting between them. In DNA form, the CDR3 reads TGCGCCAGCAGCTTGGAATCAACAGTACGGACTGAAGCTTTCTTT. Translating it yields CASSLESTVRTEAFF.

This sequence joins TRBV6-1 and TRBJ1-5; D ambiguous. This CDR3 comprises 15 residues. V was trimmed by 6 bases and J by 0 bases, leaving 12 bases between them. In germline, CDR1 is MNHNS, CDR2 SASEGT. DNA for the CDR3: TGTGCCAGCAGCTGGACGGAATCTAGCAATCAGCCCCAGCATTTT. Translating it yields CASSWTESSNQPQHF.

V gene TRBV29-1 combines with J gene TRBJ2-3, with D possibly being TRBD1 or TRBD2 (6 bases each). The CDR3 covers 14 residues. Trimming shortened V by 5 bases and J by 1 base, and 13 bases separated the two germline ends. Per the germline V gene, CDR1 is SQVTM and CDR2 is ANQGSEA. The CDR3, as DNA: TGCAGCGTTAGTAGGGGGGTACGCACAGATACGCAGTATTTT. It specifies CSVSRGVRTDTQYF.

The chain links TRBV30 to TRBJ2-2; tentative D call: TRBD1 (6 bases). Germline V lookup: CDR1 GTSNPN, CDR2 SVGIG (reference sequence). The CDR3 is made up of 15 amino acids. The V end lost 2 bases, the J end lost 3 bases, and 13 bases lay between the germline ends. The CDR3 region is CAWSIPGTHTGELFF. As DNA, the CDR3 is TGTGCCTGGAGTATTCCTGGGACACACACCGGGGAGCTGTTTTTT.

This rearrangement joins TRBV7-9 to TRBJ2-3; no reliable D call. CDR1 is SEHNR, CDR2 FQNEAQ, per germline (reference sequence). The length of the CDR3 is 14 residues. V lost 2 bases to trimming and J lost 2 bases, with 8 bases between them. CDR3 amino acids: CASSLPPPTDTQYF. CDR3 nucleotides: TGTGCCAGCAGCTTACCACCTCCCACAGATACGCAGTATTTT.